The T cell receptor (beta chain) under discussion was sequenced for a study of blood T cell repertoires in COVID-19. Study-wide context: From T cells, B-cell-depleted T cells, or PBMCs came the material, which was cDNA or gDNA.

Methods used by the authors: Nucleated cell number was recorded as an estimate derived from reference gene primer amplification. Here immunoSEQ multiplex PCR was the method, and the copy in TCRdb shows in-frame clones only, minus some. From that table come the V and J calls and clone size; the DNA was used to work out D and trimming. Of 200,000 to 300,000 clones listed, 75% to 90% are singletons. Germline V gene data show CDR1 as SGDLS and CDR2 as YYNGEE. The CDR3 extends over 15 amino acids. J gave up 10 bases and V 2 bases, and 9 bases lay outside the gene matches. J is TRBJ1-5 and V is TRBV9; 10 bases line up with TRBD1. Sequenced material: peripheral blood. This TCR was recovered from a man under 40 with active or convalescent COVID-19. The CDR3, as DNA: TGTGCCAGCAGCGTGAGCGGGACAGGGGTAAGTCCCCAGCATTTT. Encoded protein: CASSVSGTGVSPQHF.